These 14 T cell receptor beta chains share one sample of origin, sequenced in a study of molecular identifiers for immune sequencing clone quantification. Each CDR3 protein gets one entry after TCRdb re-called the PCR reads with MiXCR. This table holds under 600,000 distinct CDR3 sequences, around 25% found once. The sequenced material came from naive CD8+ T cells from blood, with Jurkat cell RNA spiked in. Subset defined: FACS-sorted CD8+CD4-CCR7+CD45RA+ naive T cells. These TCRs come from a human donor in good health. Some libraries in this study had Jurkat cell RNA spiked in.

The table lists this clonotype with many counts. This chain links TRBV27 with TRBJ2-3, with D possibly being TRBD2 (6 bases). The germline gives CDR1 MNHEY, CDR2 SMNVEV (reference sequence). This CDR3 is built from 15 residues. Between the trimmed V and J ends, which lost 5 bases and 6 bases, there was a span of 18 bases. The CDR3 reads CASSDSGGGRDTQYF. CDR3 DNA sequence: TGTGCCAGCAGTGATAGCGGAGGAGGGCGCGATACGCAGTATTTT.

Worth noting for this clonotype: Compared with germline, one end of the junction differs, possibly owing to a read error. The V and J genes are TRBV2 and TRBJ1-5, with D perhaps TRBD1 (5 bases). The CDR3 runs to 15 residues. Germline assignment: CDR1 SNHLY and CDR2 FYNNEI. This CDR3 is CVSSEGWPGNQPQHF. The CDR3 DNA reads as TGTGTCAGCAGTGAGGGGTGGCCTGGCAATCAGCCCCAGCATTTT.

The V and J genes are TRBV27 and TRBJ2-1, with a weak D call TRBD1 (7 bases). The CDR3 consists of 19 residues. Germline V gene sequence: CDR1 MNHEY, CDR2 SMNVEV (reference sequence). Trimming pared 7 bases from V and 0 bases from J, leaving 25 bases between. The CDR3 DNA reads TGTGCCAGCACCAGTTTAGAGCGGAGGAGGGGGCCCTCCTACAATGAGCAGTTCTTC. Amino acid sequence: CASTSLERRRGPSYNEQFF.

The chain recombines TRBV27 with TRBJ1-1, with 7 positions matching TRBD1. The length of the CDR3 is 16 residues. In germline, CDR1 is MNHEY, CDR2 SMNVEV (reference sequence). V trimming: 6 bases; J trimming: 5 bases; junction bases outside the gene matches: 15. The CDR3 DNA reads TGTGCCAGCAGACCCTCTTTGGTGCAGGGGGGTACTGAAGCTTTCTTT. Residues: CASRPSLVQGGTEAFF.

The rearrangement uses TRBV7-9 and TRBJ2-5; no clear D. Germline CDR1 SEHNR, CDR2 FQNEAQ (reference sequence). Trimming cost V 3 bases and J 2 bases, with 7 bases left between them. There are 13 residues in the CDR3. This chain's CDR3 is CASSFPSQETQYF. Here the CDR3 DNA reads TGTGCCAGCAGCTTTCCCTCACAAGAGACCCAGTACTTC.

The table lists this clonotype with a few counts. CDR3 loop: CSATSGSTGELFF. The CDR3 DNA reads TGCAGTGCTACGTCAGGGTCGACCGGGGAGCTGTTTTTT. V is TRBV20-1 and J is TRBJ2-2; TRBD1 is a possible D gene (5 bases). The CDR3 runs to 13 residues. Germline CDR1 reads DFQATT; CDR2 reads SNEGSKA (reference sequence). Deletions cut 4 bases from V and 5 bases from J, with 11 bases between.

V usage is TRBV4-3 and J usage is TRBJ2-6; D uncertain. Germline CDR1 reads LGHNA; CDR2 reads YSLEER. Trimming took off 0 bases at V and 2 bases at J, with 14 bases between the two ends. This CDR3 contains 18 residues. The CDR3 sequence: CASSQDRVYTAGANVLTF. The CDR3 DNA sequence: TGCGCCAGCAGCCAAGACCGGGTGTACACCGCTGGGGCCAACGTCCTGACTTTC.

This clonotype was seen only a few times. The genes are TRBV4-1 and TRBJ2-7; maybe TRBD1 (5 bases). Germline V gives CDR1 MGHRA, CDR2 YSYEKL. Trimming took 0 bases from V and 0 from J, leaving 12 bases between them. The CDR3 is 16 residues long. CDR3 DNA: TGCGCCAGCAGCCAAGATAAGGGGCAGGGCTCCTACGAGCAGTACTTC. Residues: CASSQDKGQGSYEQYF.

The chain's CDR3 is CASSLIAGGPGELFF. The DNA of the CDR3 is TGTGCCAGCAGCCTAATAGCGGGAGGCCCCGGGGAGCTGTTTTTT. The genes are TRBV12-3 or TRBV12-4 and TRBJ2-2; 10 bases line up with TRBD2. The V gene end was trimmed by 6 bases and the J gene end by 6 bases; junction bases not matched to a gene: 7. CDR3 size: 15 residues.

There are many counts of this clonotype. The V call is TRBV25-1, the J call TRBJ2-3; 7 bases agree with TRBD2. The CDR3 spans 13 residues. Unmatched junction bases numbered 4, after V lost 7 bases and J lost 3 bases. From germline, CDR1 is MGHDK and CDR2 SYGVNS. The CDR3: CASTGGGTDTQYF. The CDR3 DNA is TGTGCCAGCACGGGGGGAGGTACAGATACGCAGTATTTT.

Ten or more counts support this clonotype. The chain combines TRBV12-5 with TRBJ1-5; D remains unclear. The CDR3 is made up of 13 amino acids. The ends were cut back, 1 base at V and 4 bases at J, with 5 bases in the middle. Germline V gives CDR1 LGHNT, CDR2 FRNRAP. As DNA, the CDR3 is TGTGCTAGTGGTTTGGGTAAGAATCAGCCCCAGCATTTT. This sequence encodes CASGLGKNQPQHF.

This clonotype was seen at least ten times. The chain carries TRBV7-9 and TRBJ2-1; D is perhaps TRBD1 (5 bases). The CDR3 contains 14 residues. Trimming removed 3 bases at V and 9 bases at J, with 15 bases between. Germline V gene sequence: CDR1 SEHNR, CDR2 FQNEAQ (reference sequence). The CDR3 spells CASSFQIQGPEQFF. CDR3 sequence (DNA): TGTGCCAGCAGCTTCCAAATCCAGGGTCCTGAGCAGTTCTTC. Full variable domain (outside the CDR3, taken from reference TRBV7-9 and TRBJ2-1): DTGVSQNPRHKITKRGQNVTFRCDPISEHNRLYWYRQTLGQGPEFLTYFQNEAQLEKSRLLSDRFSAERPKGSFSTLEIQRTEQGDSAMYLCASSFQIQGPEQFFGPGTRLTVL.

This clonotype was found a few times. The rearrangement joins TRBV29-1 to TRBJ1-3; no clear D. The germline V gene has CDR1 SQVTM and CDR2 ANQGSEA. V was shortened by 2 bases and J by 3 bases, with 11 bases between the two germline ends. The CDR3 extends over 14 amino acids. CDR3 amino acids: CSVEWASGGNTIYF. DNA of the CDR3: TGCAGCGTTGAATGGGCTTCTGGTGGAAACACCATATATTTT.

This clonotype was detected a few times. CDR3 sequence reads: CASSDRARTGGAGELFF. CDR3 DNA: TGTGCCAGCAGCGATCGAGCTCGGACAGGGGGGGCCGGGGAGCTGTTTTTT. This sequence joins TRBV9 and TRBJ2-2; 10 bases match TRBD1. CDR1 is SGDLS and CDR2 is YYNGEE in the germline V gene. With V trimmed by 3 bases and J by 6 bases, 11 bases remained unmatched. The CDR3 is 17 residues long.